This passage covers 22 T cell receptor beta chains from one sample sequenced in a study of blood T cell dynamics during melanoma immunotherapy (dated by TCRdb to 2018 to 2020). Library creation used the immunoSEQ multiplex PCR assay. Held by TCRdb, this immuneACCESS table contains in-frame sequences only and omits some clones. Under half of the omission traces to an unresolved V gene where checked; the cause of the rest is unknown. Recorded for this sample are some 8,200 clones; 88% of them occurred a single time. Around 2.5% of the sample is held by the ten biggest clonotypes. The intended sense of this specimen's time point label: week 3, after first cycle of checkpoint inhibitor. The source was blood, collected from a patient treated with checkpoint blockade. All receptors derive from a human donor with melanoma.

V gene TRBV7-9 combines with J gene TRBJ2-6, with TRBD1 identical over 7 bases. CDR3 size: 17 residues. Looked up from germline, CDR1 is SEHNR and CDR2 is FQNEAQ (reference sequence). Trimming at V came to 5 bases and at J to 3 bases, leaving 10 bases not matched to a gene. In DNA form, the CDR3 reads TGTGCCAGCAGCCCAACGAGGGGGCCAGGTGGGGCCAACGTCCTGACTTTC. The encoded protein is CASSPTRGPGGANVLTF.

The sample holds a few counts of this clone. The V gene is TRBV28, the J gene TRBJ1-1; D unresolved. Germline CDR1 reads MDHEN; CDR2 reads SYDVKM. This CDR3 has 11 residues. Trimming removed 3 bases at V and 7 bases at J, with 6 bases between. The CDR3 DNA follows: TGTGCCAGCAGTTTTTGGGGTGAAGCTTTCTTT. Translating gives CASSFWGEAFF. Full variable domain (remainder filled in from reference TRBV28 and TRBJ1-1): DVKVTQSSRYLVKRTGEKVFLECVQDMDHENMFWYRQDPGLGLRLIYFSYDVKMKEKGDIPEGYSVSREKKERFSLILESASTNQTSMYLCASSFWGEAFFGQGTRLTVV.

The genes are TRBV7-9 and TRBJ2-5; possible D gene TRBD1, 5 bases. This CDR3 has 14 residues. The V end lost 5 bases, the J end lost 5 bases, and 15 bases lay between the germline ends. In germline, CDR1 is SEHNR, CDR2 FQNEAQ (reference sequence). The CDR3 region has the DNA TGTGCCAGCAGCGATCGTGGACAAGTCGAGACCCAGTACTTC. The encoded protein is CASSDRGQVETQYF.

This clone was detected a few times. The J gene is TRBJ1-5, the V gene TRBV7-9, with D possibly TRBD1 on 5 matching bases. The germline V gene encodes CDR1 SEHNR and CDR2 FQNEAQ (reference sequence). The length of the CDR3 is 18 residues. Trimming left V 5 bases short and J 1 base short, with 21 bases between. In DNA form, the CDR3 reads TGTGCCAGCAGCCTCGACGAGCGGGGCGTTACAAGCAATCAGCCCCAGCATTTT. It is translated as CASSLDERGVTSNQPQHF.

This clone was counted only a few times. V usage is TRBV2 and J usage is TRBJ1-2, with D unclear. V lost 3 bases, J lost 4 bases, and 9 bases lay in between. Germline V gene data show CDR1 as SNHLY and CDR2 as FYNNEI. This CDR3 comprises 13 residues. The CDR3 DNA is TGTGCCAGCAGTGACAGGCGGAGCTATGGCTACACCTTC. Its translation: CASSDRRSYGYTF.

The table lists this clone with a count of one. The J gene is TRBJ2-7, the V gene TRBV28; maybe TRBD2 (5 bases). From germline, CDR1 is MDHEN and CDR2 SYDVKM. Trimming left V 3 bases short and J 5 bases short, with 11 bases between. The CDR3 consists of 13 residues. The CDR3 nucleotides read TGTGCCAGCAGTTTTAGGGAGACACACGAGCAGTACTTC. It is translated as CASSFRETHEQYF. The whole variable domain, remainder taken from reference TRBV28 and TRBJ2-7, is DVKVTQSSRYLVKRTGEKVFLECVQDMDHENMFWYRQDPGLGLRLIYFSYDVKMKEKGDIPEGYSVSREKKERFSLILESASTNQTSMYLCASSFRETHEQYFGPGTRLTVT.

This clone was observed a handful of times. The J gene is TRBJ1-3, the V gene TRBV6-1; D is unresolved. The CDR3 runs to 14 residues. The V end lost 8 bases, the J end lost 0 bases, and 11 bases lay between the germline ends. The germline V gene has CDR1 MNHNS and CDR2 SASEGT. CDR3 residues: CASQDKVSGNTIYF. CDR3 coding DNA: TGTGCCAGCCAAGACAAAGTCTCTGGAAACACCATATATTTT.

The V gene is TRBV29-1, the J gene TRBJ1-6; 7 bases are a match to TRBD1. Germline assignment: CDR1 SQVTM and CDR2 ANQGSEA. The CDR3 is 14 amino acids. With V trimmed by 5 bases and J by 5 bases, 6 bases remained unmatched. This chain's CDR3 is CSVRQGRDNSPLHF. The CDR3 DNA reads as TGCAGCGTTCGACAGGGCAGGGATAATTCACCCCTCCACTTT.

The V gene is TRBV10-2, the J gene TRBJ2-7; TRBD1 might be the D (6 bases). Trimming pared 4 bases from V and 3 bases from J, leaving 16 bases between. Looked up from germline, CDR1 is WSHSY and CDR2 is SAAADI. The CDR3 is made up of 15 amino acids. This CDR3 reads CASSGIGRGRYEQYF. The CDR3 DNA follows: TGCGCCAGCAGTGGAATTGGCAGGGGACGCTACGAGCAGTACTTC.

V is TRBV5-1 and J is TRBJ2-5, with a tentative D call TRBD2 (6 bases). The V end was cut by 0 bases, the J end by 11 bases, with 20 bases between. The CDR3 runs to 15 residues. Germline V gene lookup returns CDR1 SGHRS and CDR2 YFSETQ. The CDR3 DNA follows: TGCGCCAGCAGCTTGGCCTCTGGAGGGAGCGGTGAGCAGTACTTC. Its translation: CASSLASGGSGEQYF.

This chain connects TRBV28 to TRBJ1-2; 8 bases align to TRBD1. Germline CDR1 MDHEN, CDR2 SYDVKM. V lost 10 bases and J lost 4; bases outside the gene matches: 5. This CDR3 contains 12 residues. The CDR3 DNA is TGTGCCATCGGGACAGGTCCCTATGGCTACACCTTC. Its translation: CAIGTGPYGYTF.

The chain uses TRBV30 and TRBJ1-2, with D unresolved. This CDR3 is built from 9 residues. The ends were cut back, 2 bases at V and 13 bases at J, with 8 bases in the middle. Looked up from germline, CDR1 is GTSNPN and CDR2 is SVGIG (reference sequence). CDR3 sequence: CAWSWPPTF. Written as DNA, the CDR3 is TGTGCCTGGAGTTGGCCCCCCACCTTC.

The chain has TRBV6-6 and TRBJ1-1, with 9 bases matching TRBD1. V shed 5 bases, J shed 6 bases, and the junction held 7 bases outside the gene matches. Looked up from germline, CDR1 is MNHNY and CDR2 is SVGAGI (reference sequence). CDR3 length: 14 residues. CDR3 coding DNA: TGTGCCAGCAGTCAACAGGGGGCAGGAGCTGAAGCTTTCTTT. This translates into CASSQQGAGAEAFF.

In DNA, the CDR3 is TGTGCCAGCAGTTTTGATGTGGGGGCCTACGAGCAGTACTTC. Translation gives CASSFDVGAYEQYF. The chain has TRBV6-5 and TRBJ2-7; D tentatively reads TRBD1 or TRBD2 (5 bases each). Germline assignment: CDR1 MNHEY and CDR2 SVGAGI. V was shortened by 4 bases and J by 2 bases, with 12 bases between the two germline ends. The CDR3 is 14 amino acids.

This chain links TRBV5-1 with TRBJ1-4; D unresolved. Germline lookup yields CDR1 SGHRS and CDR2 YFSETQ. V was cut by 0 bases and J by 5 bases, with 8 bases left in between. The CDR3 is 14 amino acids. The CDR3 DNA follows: TGCGCCAGCAGCTTGGGAACAGCAAATGAAAAACTGTTTTTT. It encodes CASSLGTANEKLFF.

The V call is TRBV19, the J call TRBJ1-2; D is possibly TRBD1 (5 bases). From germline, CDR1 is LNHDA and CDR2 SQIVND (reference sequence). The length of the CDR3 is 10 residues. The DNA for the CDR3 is TGTGCAACGGAGGGGTACGGCTACACCTTC. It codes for CATEGYGYTF. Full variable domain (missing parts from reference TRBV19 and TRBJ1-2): DGGITQSPKYLFRKEGQNVTLSCEQNLNHDAMYWYRQDPGQGLRLIYYSQIVNDFQKGDIAEGYSVSREKKESFPLTVTSAQKNPTAFYLCATEGYGYTFGSGTRLTVV.

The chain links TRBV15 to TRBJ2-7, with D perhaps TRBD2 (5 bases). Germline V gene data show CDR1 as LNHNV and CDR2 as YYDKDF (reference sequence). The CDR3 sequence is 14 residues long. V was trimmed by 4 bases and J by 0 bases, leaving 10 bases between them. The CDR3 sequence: CATSNLRDSYEQYF. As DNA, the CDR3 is TGTGCCACCAGCAACCTGAGGGACTCCTACGAGCAGTACTTC.

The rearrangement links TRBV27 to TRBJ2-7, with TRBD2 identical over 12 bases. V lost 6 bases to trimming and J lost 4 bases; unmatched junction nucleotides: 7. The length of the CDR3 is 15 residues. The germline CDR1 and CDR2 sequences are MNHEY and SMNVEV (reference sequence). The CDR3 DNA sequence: TGTGCCAGCAGCCCCGCTAGCGGGAGGGGGTACGAGCAGTACTTC. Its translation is CASSPASGRGYEQYF.

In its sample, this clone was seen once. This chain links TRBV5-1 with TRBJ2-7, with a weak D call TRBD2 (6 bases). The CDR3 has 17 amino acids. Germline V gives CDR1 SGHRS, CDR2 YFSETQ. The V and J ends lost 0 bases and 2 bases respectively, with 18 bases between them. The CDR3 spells CASSLGVRDSLPYEQYF. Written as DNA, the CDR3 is TGCGCCAGCAGCTTGGGAGTTCGGGACTCCCTCCCCTACGAGCAGTACTTC.

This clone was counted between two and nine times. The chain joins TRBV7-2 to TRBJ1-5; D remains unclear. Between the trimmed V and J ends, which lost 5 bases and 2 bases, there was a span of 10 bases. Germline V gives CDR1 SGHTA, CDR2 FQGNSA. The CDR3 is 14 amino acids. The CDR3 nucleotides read TGTGCCAGCAGCCCAAATTTGGGCAATCAGCCCCAGCATTTT. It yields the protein CASSPNLGNQPQHF.

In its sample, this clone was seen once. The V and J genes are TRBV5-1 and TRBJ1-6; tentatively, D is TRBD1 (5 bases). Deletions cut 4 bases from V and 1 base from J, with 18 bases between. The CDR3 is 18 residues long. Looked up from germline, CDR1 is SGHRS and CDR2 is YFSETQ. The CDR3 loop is CASSPGHLSLSYNSPLHF. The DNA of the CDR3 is TGCGCCAGCAGCCCGGGGCACTTATCACTATCCTATAATTCACCCCTCCACTTT.

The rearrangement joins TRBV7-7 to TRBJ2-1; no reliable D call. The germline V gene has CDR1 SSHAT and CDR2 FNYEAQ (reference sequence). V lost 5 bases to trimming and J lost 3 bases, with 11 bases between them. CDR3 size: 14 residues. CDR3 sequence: CASSPAESYNEQFF. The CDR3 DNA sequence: TGTGCCAGCAGCCCGGCGGAGAGCTACAATGAGCAGTTCTTC. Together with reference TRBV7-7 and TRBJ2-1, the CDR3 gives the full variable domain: GAGVSQSPRYKVTKRGQDVTLRCDPISSHATLYWYQQALGQGPEFLTYFNYEAQPDKSGLPSDRFSAERPEGSISTLTIQRTEQRDSAMYRCASSPAESYNEQFFGPGTRLTVL.